This entry describes one T cell receptor (beta chain). This clone occurred a few times. This clone's antigen is unknown. No base quality values were provided; no much bigger clone lies one nucleotide off. The CDR3 goes from the cysteine to the phenylalanine over 15 residues. Only the CDR3 portion is preserved as DNA: 45 bases, with reading frame beginning at the first base. Cut back by 5 bases and 5 bases, the V and J ends lie 18 bases apart. CDR1 and CDR2, looked up from the germline V gene (reference sequence), are SEHNR and FQNEAQ. The data were obtained in a study of blood T cell repertoires in COVID-19 (dated by TCRdb to the early 2020s). For context, the study as a whole: Samples from collaborators originated in the United States, Italy and Spain and spanned both the acute and convalescent phases of COVID-19. Where HLA class I and class II types were available, the types were taken from metadata supplied by the sample provider, not from assay-based typing. Deeply sampled blood TCRbeta repertoires from subjects exposed to, actively infected with, or recovered from COVID-19 were included in the dataset. The samples were drawn from two sources: the first 160 participants of the ongoing ImmuneRACE study, and 1,000 to 1,500 subjects contributed by 6 global collaborators. Sample metadata almost always included a de-identified subject ID, COVID-19 status, age in years and sex. The repertoires were released in a freely available public database intended as a resource for research on the immune response to SARS-CoV-2. The material from the prospective study consisted of cDNA or gDNA derived from T cells, B-cell-depleted T cells, or PBMCs. What the study reported, not specific to this receptor: The amount of clinical and demographic metadata varied by source and participant and was provided uncurated.

TCRbeta CDR3 regions were amplified from genomic DNA by means of the immunoSEQ Assay, a bias-controlled multiplex PCR. Turning to the authors' computational methods: Nucleated cell counts per sample were estimated from amplification of reference gene primers within the assay. To quantify the absolute abundance of each unique TCRbeta CDR3 rearrangement, sequence reads were collapsed and filtered. Productive Simpson clonality was computed per sample as the square root of Simpson's diversity index over productive rearrangements. The immuneACCESS repertoire file appears here via TCRdb, limited to in-frame rearrangements. These files lack a portion of the clones; in checked studies, under half of the deficit traces to unresolved V genes, and the cause of the others is not known. D and trimming come from the DNA, and the V and J calls and clone size come from that table. This sample gives a few hundred thousand clones in total; roughly 87% of them show up just once. Jointly, the top ten make up roughly 5.1% of the sample.

Participants in the prospective study were aged roughly 18 to 89 years, lived in 20 to 25 United States geographic areas, and enrolled through a virtual design. In the prospective study, cohorts were assigned on the basis of participant-reported clinical history obtained from a screening survey and a study questionnaire. Recovered participants in ImmuneRACE Cohort 3 were defined by two consecutive negative NP/OP PCR tests, clearance by a healthcare professional, or resolution of symptoms. Mobile phlebotomists in the prospective study collected whole blood, serum and a nasopharyngeal or oropharyngeal swab from every participant. Over a roughly 2-month period, participants in the prospective study had the option of providing additional blood draws and questionnaires. Blood samples from the prospective study were shipped frozen or at room temperature prior to DNA extraction.

This sequence uses TRBV7-9 and TRBJ1-2; a tentative D call is TRBD1 (5 bases match). This clonotype was obtained from a woman aged 45 to 65 who had recovered from COVID-19. The sequencing sample was made of PBMCs or T cells enriched from blood (not recorded which). The encoded CDR3 is CASSLGRQLDYGYTF. The DNA sequence reads TGTGCCAGCAGCCTAGGACGACAGCTAGATTATGGCTACACCTTC.